Listed below are T cell receptor beta chains from one sample, sequenced in a study of blood T cell repertoires in COVID-19. Sequencing used immunoSEQ multiplex PCR; TCRdb keeps in-frame clones, though not all of them. The sample lists tens of thousands of clones, around 76% occurring once. Sequenced: peripheral blood. The origin of the receptors is a woman at least 80 years old with acute or convalescent COVID-19. CDR3s include the opening cysteine and the closing phenylalanine or tryptophan. Some rows have no size entry. The others give once, few or many, or a class for an expanded clone.

V: TRBV2
size: NA
J: TRBJ1-6
CDR3: CASSPAGGVSYNSPLHF

V: TRBV19
size: once
J: TRBJ1-5
CDR3: CASRRDLSNQPQHF

V: TRBV11-2
size: once
J: TRBJ2-2
CDR3: CASSFRRQGTANTGELFF

V: TRBV18
size: once
J: TRBJ1-5
CDR3: CASSPATGDQPQHF

V: TRBV2
size: many
J: TRBJ2-3
CDR3: CASGTSGFSTDTQYF

V: TRBV14
size: NA
J: TRBJ2-3
CDR3: CASSAGQGGDTDTQYF

V: TRBV3-1/TRBV3-2
size: NA
J: TRBJ1-1
CDR3: CASSQDRVVVAEAFF

V: TRBV15
size: NA
J: TRBJ1-5
CDR3: CATSSGTASNQPQHF

V: TRBV5-1
size: NA
J: TRBJ2-7
CDR3: CASSLELQGDEQYF

V: TRBV6-5
size: NA
J: TRBJ2-7
CDR3: CASSYRRSYEQYF

V: TRBV19
size: NA
J: TRBJ1-5
CDR3: CASSMIGGGQPQHF

V: TRBV7-2
size: once
J: TRBJ2-7
CDR3: CASSLEGTGAYEQYF

V: TRBV30
size: NA
J: TRBJ1-4
CDR3: CAWSVDWRGEKLFF

V: TRBV24-1
size: NA
J: TRBJ1-1
CDR3: CATSGGTPNTEAFF

V: TRBV25-1
size: NA
J: TRBJ2-7
CDR3: CASSDPLGLSAYEQYF

V: TRBV28
size: once
J: TRBJ2-1
CDR3: CASSLPSRDEQFF

V: TRBV27
size: once
J: TRBJ2-7
CDR3: CASSSPRQGATRIYEQYF

V: TRBV25-1
size: NA
J: TRBJ2-1
CDR3: CASSLSGSLYNEQFF

V: TRBV20-1
size: few
J: TRBJ1-1
CDR3: CSASLNTEAFF

V: TRBV6-2/TRBV6-3
size: NA
J: TRBJ2-3
CDR3: CASSSGYKASGLDTQYF

V: TRBV7-9
size: NA
J: TRBJ2-4
CDR3: CASSDHQGVFLRAKNIQYF

V: TRBV9
size: NA
J: TRBJ1-2
CDR3: CASSEGALGNGYTF

V: TRBV7-9
size: NA
J: TRBJ2-7
CDR3: CASSSRTSGAYEQYF

V: TRBV6-5
size: NA
J: TRBJ1-4
CDR3: CASAPRGDNEKLFF

V: TRBV9
size: NA
J: TRBJ1-2
CDR3: CASSVVAGGEVHGYTF

V: TRBV27
size: NA
J: TRBJ1-2
CDR3: CASSSSGTGLIYGYTF

V: TRBV6-5
size: NA
J: TRBJ1-3
CDR3: CASQVDSSGNTIYF

V: TRBV7-9
size: NA
J: TRBJ2-7
CDR3: CASRGAGVFEQYF

V: TRBV11-2
size: NA
J: TRBJ2-3
CDR3: CASSLGGLANTDTQYF

V: TRBV5-4
size: few
J: TRBJ2-7
CDR3: CASTQQGRAAEQYF

V: TRBV19
size: NA
J: TRBJ2-7
CDR3: CASSSGWSSYEQYF

V: TRBV29-1
size: NA
J: TRBJ1-5
CDR3: CSVIPGANQPQHF

V: TRBV7-2
size: NA
J: TRBJ2-3
CDR3: CASSLTSGLADTQYF

V: TRBV2
size: NA
J: TRBJ2-3
CDR3: CASGSDFTDTQYF

V: TRBV5-1
size: NA
J: TRBJ1-2
CDR3: CASSLAGSTYGYTF

V: TRBV18
size: NA
J: TRBJ2-3
CDR3: CASSPLGQIVDTQYF

V: TRBV30
size: NA
J: TRBJ1-1
CDR3: CAWSGTGSLAFF

V: TRBV6-6
size: NA
J: TRBJ1-2
CDR3: CASSYSGGRNYGYTF

V: TRBV7-3
size: NA
J: TRBJ1-1
CDR3: CASSLQGAGNTEAFF

V: TRBV9
size: NA
J: TRBJ1-2
CDR3: CASSVRGTGSKGYTF

V: TRBV5-5
size: NA
J: TRBJ2-2
CDR3: CASSPSGGTANTGELFF

V: TRBV9
size: NA
J: TRBJ1-2
CDR3: CASRGAVYGYTF

V: TRBV23-1
size: NA
J: TRBJ2-7
CDR3: CALTYEQYF

V: TRBV12-3/TRBV12-4
size: NA
J: TRBJ2-2
CDR3: CASSLAFGELFF

V: TRBV21-1
size: NA
J: TRBJ2-3
CDR3: CASMAGRTDTQYF

V: TRBV21-1
size: NA
J: TRBJ1-5
CDR3: CASRTIQGMVQPQHF

V: TRBV2
size: many
J: TRBJ1-6
CDR3: CASRGQATSSSYNSPLHF

V: TRBV30
size: NA
J: TRBJ2-1
CDR3: CAWSARLAGAMVYNEQFF

V: TRBV10-3
size: NA
J: TRBJ2-7
CDR3: CATSPGQGAEQYF

V: TRBV11-2
size: NA
J: TRBJ2-3
CDR3: CASTLHSGADTQYF

V: TRBV11-2
size: NA
J: TRBJ2-1
CDR3: CASSFMGRENEQFF

V: TRBV19
size: NA
J: TRBJ1-2
CDR3: CASSDRIGNGYTF

V: TRBV18
size: once
J: TRBJ1-4
CDR3: CASSLGTPTRWEKLFF

V: TRBV29-1
size: NA
J: TRBJ2-2
CDR3: CSVSSAAANTGELFF